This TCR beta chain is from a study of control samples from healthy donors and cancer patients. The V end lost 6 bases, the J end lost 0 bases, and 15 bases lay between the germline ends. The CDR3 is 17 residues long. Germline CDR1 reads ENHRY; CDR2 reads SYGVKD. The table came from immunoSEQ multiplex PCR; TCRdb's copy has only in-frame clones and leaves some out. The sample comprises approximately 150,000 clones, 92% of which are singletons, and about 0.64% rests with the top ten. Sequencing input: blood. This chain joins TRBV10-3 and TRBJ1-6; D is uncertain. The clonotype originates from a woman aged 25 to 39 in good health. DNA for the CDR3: TGTGCCATCAGCGACGGGTTCTCAAGCTCCTATAATTCACCCCTCCACTTT. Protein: CAISDGFSSSYNSPLHF.